These T cell receptor beta chains were read from a single sample in a study of T-cell memory formation after mild COVID-19. TCRdb ran MiXCR on the 5' RACE reads and lists one entry per CDR3 protein. The sample carries under 300,000 distinct CDR3 sequences, 15% to 20% recorded once. The sequenced sample was PBMCs or a T cell subset sorted from them (not recorded which). These TCRs come from a man between 18 and 35 years old who had mild COVID-19 (a few samples of this study predate the infection). Cell type and time point are not known. Each CDR3 is given without its conserved first and last residue. The order of the fields is J gene, V gene, CDR3 protein.

TRBJ2-7	TRBV9	ASSDGGGQPYEQY
TRBJ1-1	TRBV4-1	ASSKRQEYEAF
TRBJ1-2	TRBV4-1	ASSPGQGDYGYT
TRBJ2-4	TRBV7-2	ASSFWGTKNIQY
TRBJ2-1	TRBV5-6	ASSLVRGNSYEQF
TRBJ2-7	TRBV12-3/TRBV12-4	ASSDPGTGTYEQY
TRBJ2-2	TRBV4-2	ASSHGGPGELF
TRBJ2-1	TRBV4-2	ASSPQGTFSYNEQF
TRBJ2-3	TRBV27	ASSGAGEITDTQY
TRBJ1-2	TRBV7-8	ASSLTGTINKYGYT
TRBJ1-4	TRBV5-1	ASSLLSLNEKLF
TRBJ1-5	TRBV4-3	ARSLQGDQPQH
TRBJ2-1	TRBV5-1	ASSPEGSPGQVNNEQF
TRBJ1-2	TRBV7-9	ASSGAGGMSGYT
TRBJ2-2	TRBV6-6	ASSYRSRRNTGELF